These 25 T cell receptor beta chains were all obtained from the same sample, sequenced in a study of early T cells in non-severe SARS-CoV-2 infection (dated by TCRdb to the early 2020s). Preparation of the library involved 5' RACE. Sequencing was carried out with a NextSeq 500. The raw public reads went through TCRdb reprocessing: fastp at Q25, MiXCR clone calling, in-frame beta chains kept. Each entry is one CDR3 protein sequence, shown with its most common DNA and genes. Within this sample are 29,000 or so distinct CDR3 sequences, with more than 4% of them counted one time only. 5.5% to 7% of the sample rests with the top ten. The sample consisted of whole blood. The receptors originated from an adult who was a healthcare worker with PCR-confirmed SARS-CoV-2 infection or an uninfected control (not recorded which).

This clonotype was seen more than once but under ten times. The genes are TRBV20-1 and TRBJ2-5, with D tentatively TRBD1 (6 bases). V shed 3 bases and J shed 2 bases, with 13 bases lying between them. This CDR3 is 14 amino acids long. Germline-derived CDR1 and CDR2 are DFQATT and SNEGSKA (reference sequence). The CDR3 bases are TGCAGTGCTAGGTTGGCGAGGGGGCAAGAGACCCAGTACTTC. As protein: CSARLARGQETQYF.

CDR3 sequence reads: CASSIGTGGSTDTQYF. Written as DNA, the CDR3 is TGTGCCAGCAGCATAGGGACAGGGGGCTCCACAGATACGCAGTATTTT. This chain links TRBV7-9 with TRBJ2-3, with 12 nucleotides matching TRBD1. The CDR3 has 16 amino acids. Trimming cost V 5 bases and J 2 bases; bases outside gene matches: 5. CDR1 is SEHNR and CDR2 is FQNEAQ in the germline V gene (reference sequence).

There are many counts of this clonotype. V is TRBV10-3 and J is TRBJ2-3; either TRBD1 or TRBD2 may fit D (6 bases each). V dropped 8 bases and J dropped 4 bases, with 19 bases sitting between them. Germline-derived CDR1 and CDR2 are ENHRY and SYGVKD. The CDR3 contains 15 residues. The CDR3 is CAIGGPSRGPDTQYF. For the CDR3, the DNA is TGTGCCATCGGAGGACCTAGTCGGGGGCCAGATACGCAGTATTTT.

This clonotype was observed a handful of times. The V gene is TRBV3-1, the J gene TRBJ2-4; no firm D call. The CDR3 runs 12 residues. CDR1 LGHDT and CDR2 YNNKEL come from the germline V gene (reference sequence). V was clipped by 0 bases and J by 9 bases, with 6 bases between them. Written as DNA, the CDR3 is TGTGCCAGCAGCCAAGAACCCTCCATTCAGTACTTC. Amino acids: CASSQEPSIQYF.

This clonotype has ten or more counts. The rearrangement links TRBV7-6 to TRBJ2-7; 10 nucleotides line up with TRBD1. Germline lookup yields CDR1 SGHVS and CDR2 FNYEAQ. Trimming cost V 5 bases and J 4 bases; bases outside gene matches: 5. The CDR3 sequence is 14 residues long. The CDR3 sequence is CASSLGQGLYEQYF. CDR3 DNA: TGTGCCAGCAGCCTGGGACAGGGGTTGTACGAGCAGTACTTC.

At least ten counts were recorded for this clonotype. The rearrangement links TRBV11-2 to TRBJ2-3, with 8 bases matching TRBD1. Germline-derived CDR1 and CDR2 are SGHAT and FQNNGV. J was trimmed by 6 bases and V by 8 bases; bases with no gene match: 7. This CDR3 is built from 13 residues. This chain's CDR3 is CASCRGRSDTQYF. The CDR3 nucleotides read TGTGCCAGCTGCAGGGGGCGGTCTGATACGCAGTATTTT.

This clonotype was counted at least ten times. The rearrangement links TRBV7-3 to TRBJ2-2; the match to TRBD2 covers 9 bases. V shed 4 bases and J 4 bases; nucleotides not matched to a gene: 1. Germline CDR1 is SGHTA and CDR2 is FQGTGA. CDR3 length: 14 residues. Written as DNA, the CDR3 is TGTGCCAGCAGCTCGGGACTAGCCACCGGGGAGCTGTTTTTT. Its protein product is CASSSGLATGELFF.

The table lists this clonotype with many counts. The J gene is TRBJ2-1, the V gene TRBV18, with 7 bases that match TRBD2. This CDR3 comprises 17 residues. The germline CDR1 and CDR2 sequences are KGHSH and LQKENI. The ends lost 2 bases at V and 5 bases at J; junction bases unmatched: 12. For the CDR3, the DNA is TGTGCCAGCTCACCAATGGTTACGCGGGAGCTAAACAATGAGCAGTTCTTC. Translating it yields CASSPMVTRELNNEQFF.

This clonotype has only a few counts. The chain recombines TRBV29-1 with TRBJ2-3, with 7 bases aligning to TRBD2. The CDR3 totals 15 residues. Losses at the gene ends were 4 bases for V and 6 bases for J; bases not matched to a gene: 13. Germline CDR1 and CDR2: SQVTM and ANQGSEA. For the CDR3, the DNA is TGCAGCGTTGGGGCCGGCGCGGGAGTGGCGGATACGCAGTATTTT. It translates to CSVGAGAGVADTQYF.

This clonotype came up many times. The chain recombines TRBV10-1 with TRBJ2-5; 10 bases are shared with TRBD2. The CDR3 is made up of 15 amino acids. Germline V gene sequence: CDR1 WNHNN, CDR2 SYGVQD (reference sequence). Trimming cost V 0 bases and J 5 bases; bases outside gene matches: 3. DNA for the CDR3: TGCGCCAGCAGTGAGTCCGGGACTAGCGAGGAGACCCAGTACTTC. As protein: CASSESGTSEETQYF.

This clonotype was picked up many times. The chain employs TRBV19 and TRBJ2-7; tentatively, D is TRBD1 (5 bases). The CDR3 runs to 12 residues. Germline loops: CDR1 LNHDA, CDR2 SQIVND (reference sequence). V was cut by 10 bases and J by 0 bases, with 10 bases left in between. The CDR3 protein is CATMDISYEQYF. DNA for the CDR3: TGTGCCACCATGGACATCTCCTACGAGCAGTACTTC.

The sample holds many counts of this clonotype. The rearrangement links TRBV6-2 or TRBV6-3 to TRBJ2-2; 8 bases are shared with TRBD2. CDR3 length: 15 residues. Trimming cost V 7 bases and J 0 bases; bases outside gene matches: 4. Germline lookup yields CDR1 MNHEY and CDR2 SVGEGT. The DNA for the CDR3 is TGTGCCAGCAACCTTAGCGGGGCGAACACCGGGGAGCTGTTTTTT. As protein: CASNLSGANTGELFF.

This clonotype was observed many times. The chain links TRBV19 to TRBJ2-5; the D call may be TRBD1 or TRBD2 (6 bases each). The CDR3 is made up of 15 amino acids. Germline V gene data show CDR1 as LNHDA and CDR2 as SQIVND (reference sequence). Trimming removed 1 base at V and 4 bases at J, with 13 bases between. CDR3 sequence: CASSIARGPGETQYF. For the CDR3, the DNA is TGTGCCAGTAGTATAGCCCGGGGGCCTGGAGAGACCCAGTACTTC.

This clonotype occurred many times. The V call is TRBV6-6, the J call TRBJ2-4; no clear D. Germline V gives CDR1 MNHNY, CDR2 SVGAGI (reference sequence). The CDR3 covers 13 residues. V was pared by 6 bases and J by 5 bases, with 11 bases between. The CDR3 sequence: CASSRSRENIQYF. The CDR3 DNA reads TGTGCCAGCAGCCGTTCACGGGAAAACATTCAGTACTTC.

This clonotype was observed many times. The chain is built from TRBV7-2 and TRBJ1-4; 10 bases match TRBD1. The junction had 2 bases not matched to a gene; V was cut back by 0 bases and J by 7 bases. The CDR3 has 15 amino acids. Germline V gene sequence: CDR1 SGHTA, CDR2 FQGNSA. In DNA form, the CDR3 reads TGTGCCAGCAGCTTAGCCGGGACAGGGGTTGAAAAACTGTTTTTT. Amino acid sequence: CASSLAGTGVEKLFF.

This clonotype was observed a handful of times. The gene calls are TRBV4-1 and TRBJ2-1; TRBD1 matches at 9 bases. V was pared by 6 bases and J by 0 bases, with 12 bases of the junction left unmatched. Germline V gene lookup returns CDR1 MGHRA and CDR2 YSYEKL. The CDR3 is 18 residues long. The CDR3 sequence is CASRPDRGKAYSYNEQFF. CDR3 DNA sequence: TGCGCCAGCAGACCGGACAGGGGTAAGGCCTACTCCTACAATGAGCAGTTCTTC.

The chain links TRBV4-2 to TRBJ2-1, with TRBD2 identical over 8 bases. The trim removed 0 bases at V and 4 bases at J, leaving 5 bases unmatched. This CDR3 has 16 amino acids. Germline CDR1 LGHNA, CDR2 YNFKEQ. The chain's CDR3 is CASSQDHTSGYNEQFF. The CDR3 bases are TGTGCCAGCAGCCAAGATCACACTAGCGGTTACAATGAGCAGTTCTTC.

This clonotype was detected once. A much larger clone lies one base from this, so it may be a read error. The chain employs TRBV4-3 and TRBJ2-3; a possible D gene is TRBD1 (6 bases). This CDR3 has 15 amino acids. Germline lookup yields CDR1 LGHNA and CDR2 YSLEER. V was clipped by 7 bases and J by 11 bases, with 25 bases between them. The CDR3 DNA reads as TGCGCCAGCAACCTTCTTGAAGGGGGAGAGGGCGTGCAGTATTTT. Encoded protein: CASNLLEGGEGVQYF.

This clonotype is classed as large (0.1 to 1%). This chain uses TRBV27 with TRBJ1-5, with D possibly being TRBD1 (5 bases). Per the germline V gene, CDR1 is MNHEY and CDR2 is SMNVEV (reference sequence). This CDR3 spans 16 amino acids. Trimming took off 2 bases at V and 0 bases at J, with 11 bases between the two ends. CDR3 bases: TGTGCCAGCAGTTTAGACAGCAGTTCTAGCAATCAGCCCCAGCATTTT. This sequence encodes CASSLDSSSSNQPQHF.

This clonotype was observed a few times. The chain recombines TRBV5-5 with TRBJ2-5; TRBD1 aligns across 8 bases. Trimming removed 1 base from V and 4 bases from J; junction bases left unmatched: 6. Germline loops: CDR1 SGHKS, CDR2 YYEKEE (reference sequence). This CDR3 spans 15 amino acids. The CDR3 DNA follows: TGTGCCAGCAGCTTGATGGGACAGGTGACAGAGACCCAGTACTTC. Translation gives CASSLMGQVTETQYF. Filled out from reference TRBV5-5 and TRBJ2-5, the complete variable domain reads DAGVTQSPTHLIKTRGQQVTLRCSPISGHKSVSWYQQVLGQGPQFIFQYYEKEERGRGNFPDRFSARQFPNYSSELNVNALLLGDSALYLCASSLMGQVTETQYFGPGTRLLVL.

The chain combines TRBV3-1 with TRBJ2-7, with D possibly matching TRBD2 (5 bases). Germline assignment: CDR1 LGHDT and CDR2 YNNKEL (reference sequence). The V and J ends lost 4 bases and 0 bases respectively, with 10 bases between them. This CDR3 contains 14 residues. Here the CDR3 reads CASSRASRSYEQYF. CDR3 nucleotides: TGTGCCAGCAGCCGGGCTAGCCGCTCCTACGAGCAGTACTTC.

This clonotype was counted ten times or more. Compared with germline, one end of the junction differs, possibly owing to a read error. The V call is TRBV7-7, the J call TRBJ1-1; 9 bases map to TRBD1. CDR3 size: 13 residues. Germline CDR1 SSHAT, CDR2 FNYEAQ (reference sequence). The CDR3 coding sequence is TGTGCTAGCAGCTCGGACAGGGGCACTGAAGCTTTCTTT. Translated, it gives CASSSDRGTEAFF.

This clonotype was picked up many times. V usage is TRBV5-5 and J usage is TRBJ1-5; D gene ambiguous. CDR1 is SGHKS and CDR2 is YYEKEE in the germline V gene (reference sequence). V lost 4 bases to trimming and J lost 4 bases, with 9 bases between them. The CDR3 runs to 13 residues. The CDR3 bases are TGTGCCAGCAGCGAGAGAGTAAATCAGCCCCAGCATTTT. Its translation is CASSERVNQPQHF.

A word on this clonotype: A much larger clone differs from this one at a single base, so this may be a read error. This rearrangement joins TRBV7-2 to TRBJ2-7, with a possible D match to TRBD2 (5 bases). The CDR3 extends over 15 amino acids. Trimming shortened V by 5 bases and J by 8 bases, and 22 bases separated the two germline ends. The V gene's germline CDR1 is SGHTA and CDR2 FQGNSA. The CDR3 loop reads CASSQTQRTIDQQYF. DNA of the CDR3: TGTGCCAGCAGCCAGACCCAGCGGACCATTGACCAGCAGTACTTC.

This clonotype was observed at least ten times. The gene calls are TRBV6-1 and TRBJ1-2; D is possibly TRBD1 (5 bases). V was pared by 7 bases and J by 1 base, with 13 bases between. The CDR3 spans 14 residues. CDR1 and CDR2 from the germline V gene are MNHNS and SASEGT. CDR3 DNA sequence: TGTGCCAGCAAGGAGAAGGGGATTAACTATGGCTACACCTTC. It encodes CASKEKGINYGYTF.